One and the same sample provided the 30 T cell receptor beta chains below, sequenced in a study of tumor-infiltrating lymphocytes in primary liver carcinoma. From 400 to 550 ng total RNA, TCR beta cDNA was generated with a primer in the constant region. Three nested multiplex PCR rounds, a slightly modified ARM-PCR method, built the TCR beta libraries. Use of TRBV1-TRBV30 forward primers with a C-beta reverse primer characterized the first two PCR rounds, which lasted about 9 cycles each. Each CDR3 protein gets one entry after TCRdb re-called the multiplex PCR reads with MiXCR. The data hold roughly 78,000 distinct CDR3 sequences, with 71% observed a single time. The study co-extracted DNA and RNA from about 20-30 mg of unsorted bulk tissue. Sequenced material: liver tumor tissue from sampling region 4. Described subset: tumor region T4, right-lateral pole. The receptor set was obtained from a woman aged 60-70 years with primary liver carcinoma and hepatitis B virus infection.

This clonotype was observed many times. The CDR3 here is CASSPPPGQGRGMNTEAFF. The CDR3 DNA reads TGTGCCAGCAGTCCTCCACCGGGACAGGGGCGCGGAATGAACACTGAAGCTTTCTTT. The chain couples TRBV28 to TRBJ1-1; 10 bases map to TRBD1. Per the germline V gene, CDR1 is MDHEN and CDR2 is SYDVKM. With V trimmed by 5 bases and J by 0 bases, 15 bases remained unmatched. This CDR3 comprises 19 residues.

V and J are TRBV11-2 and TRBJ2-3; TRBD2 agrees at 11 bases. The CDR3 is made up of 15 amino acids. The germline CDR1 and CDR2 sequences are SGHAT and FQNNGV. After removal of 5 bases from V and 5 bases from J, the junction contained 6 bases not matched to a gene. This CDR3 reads CASSVSGRAIDTQYF. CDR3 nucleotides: TGTGCCAGCAGCGTTAGCGGGAGGGCCATAGATACGCAGTATTTT.

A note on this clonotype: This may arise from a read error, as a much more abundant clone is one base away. CDR3 amino acids: CALQPMDTEAFF. The CDR3 DNA sequence: TGTGCCTTGCAACCCATGGACACTGAAGCTTTCTTT. This chain joins TRBV30 and TRBJ1-1; D unclear. Germline V lookup: CDR1 GTSNPN, CDR2 SVGIG (reference sequence). The CDR3 contains 12 residues. The V end was cut by 7 bases, the J end by 3 bases, with 12 bases between.

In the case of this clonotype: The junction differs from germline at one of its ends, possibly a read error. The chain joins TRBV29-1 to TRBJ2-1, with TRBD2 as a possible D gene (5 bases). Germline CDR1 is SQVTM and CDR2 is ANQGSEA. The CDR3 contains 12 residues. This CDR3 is CIVEGLWNEQFF. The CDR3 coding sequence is TGCATCGTTGAAGGACTGTGGAACGAGCAGTTCTTC.

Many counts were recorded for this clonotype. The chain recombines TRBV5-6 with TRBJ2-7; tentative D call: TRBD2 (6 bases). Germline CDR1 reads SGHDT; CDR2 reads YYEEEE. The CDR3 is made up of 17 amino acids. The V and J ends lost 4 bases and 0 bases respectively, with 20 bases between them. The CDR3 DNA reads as TGTGCCAGCAGCCGGCCCTTTTCCCGGGAGCCCTCCTACGAGCAGTACTTC. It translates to CASSRPFSREPSYEQYF.

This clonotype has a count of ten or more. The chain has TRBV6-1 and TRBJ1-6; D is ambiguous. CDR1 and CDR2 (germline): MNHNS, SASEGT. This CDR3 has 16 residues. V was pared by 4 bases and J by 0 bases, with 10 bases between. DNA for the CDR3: TGTGCCAGCAGTGCGTCGTATAGCTCCTATAATTCACCCCTCCACTTT. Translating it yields CASSASYSSYNSPLHF.

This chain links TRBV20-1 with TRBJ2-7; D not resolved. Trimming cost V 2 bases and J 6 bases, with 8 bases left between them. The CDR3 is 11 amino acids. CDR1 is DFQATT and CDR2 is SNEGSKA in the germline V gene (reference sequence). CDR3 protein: CSARPWGEQYF. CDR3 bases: TGCAGTGCTAGACCGTGGGGCGAGCAGTACTTC.

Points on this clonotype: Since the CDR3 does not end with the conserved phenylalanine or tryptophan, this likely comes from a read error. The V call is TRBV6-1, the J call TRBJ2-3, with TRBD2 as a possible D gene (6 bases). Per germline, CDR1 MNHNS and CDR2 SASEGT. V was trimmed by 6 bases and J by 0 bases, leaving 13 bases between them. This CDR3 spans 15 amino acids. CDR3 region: CASRTQRASTDTQYL. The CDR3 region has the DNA TGTGCCAGCAGAACCCAGCGGGCCAGCACAGATACGCAGTATCTT.

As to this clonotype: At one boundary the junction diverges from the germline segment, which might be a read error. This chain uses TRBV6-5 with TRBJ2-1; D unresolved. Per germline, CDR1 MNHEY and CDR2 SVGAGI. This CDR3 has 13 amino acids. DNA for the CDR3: TGTGCCAGTAGTTACTCGTCAGACAATGAGCAGCTCTTC. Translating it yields CASSYSSDNEQLF.

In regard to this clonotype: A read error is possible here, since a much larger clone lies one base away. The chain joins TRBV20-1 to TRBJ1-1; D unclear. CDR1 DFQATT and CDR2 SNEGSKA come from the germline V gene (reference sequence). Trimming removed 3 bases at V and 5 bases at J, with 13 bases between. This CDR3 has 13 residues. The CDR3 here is CSASQVFGTEAFF. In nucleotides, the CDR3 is TGCAGTGCTAGTCAGGTGTTTGGGACTGAAGCTTTCTTT.

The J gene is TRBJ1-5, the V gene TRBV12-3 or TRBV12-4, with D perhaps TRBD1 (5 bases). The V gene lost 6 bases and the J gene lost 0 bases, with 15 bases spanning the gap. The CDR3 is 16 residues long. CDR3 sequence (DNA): TGTGCCAGCAGACTATTAGGGGTGAATAGCAATCAGCCCCAGCATTTT. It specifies CASRLLGVNSNQPQHF.

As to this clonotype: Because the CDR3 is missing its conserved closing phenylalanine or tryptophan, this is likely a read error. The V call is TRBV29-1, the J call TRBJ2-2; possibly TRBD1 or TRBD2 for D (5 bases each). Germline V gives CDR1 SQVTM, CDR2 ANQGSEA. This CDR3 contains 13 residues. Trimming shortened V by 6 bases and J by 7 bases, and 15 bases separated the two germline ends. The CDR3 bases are TGCAGCGTCACGGGGCGGTCGGGCGGGGAGCTGTTTTTA. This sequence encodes CSVTGRSGGELFL.

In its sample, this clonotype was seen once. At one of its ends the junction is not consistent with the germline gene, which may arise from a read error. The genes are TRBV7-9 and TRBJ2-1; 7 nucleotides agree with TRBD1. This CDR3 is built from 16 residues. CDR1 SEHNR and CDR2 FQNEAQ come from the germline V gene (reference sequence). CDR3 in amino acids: CARSLARTGLMDEQFF. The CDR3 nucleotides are TGTGCCAGGAGCTTAGCCCGGACAGGACTGATGGATGAGCAGTTCTTC. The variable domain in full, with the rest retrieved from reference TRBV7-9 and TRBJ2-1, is DTGVSQNPRHKITKRGQNVTFRCDPISEHNRLYWYRQTLGQGPEFLTYFQNEAQLEKSRLLSDRFSAERPKGSFSTLEIQRTEQGDSAMYLCARSLARTGLMDEQFFGPGTRLTVL.

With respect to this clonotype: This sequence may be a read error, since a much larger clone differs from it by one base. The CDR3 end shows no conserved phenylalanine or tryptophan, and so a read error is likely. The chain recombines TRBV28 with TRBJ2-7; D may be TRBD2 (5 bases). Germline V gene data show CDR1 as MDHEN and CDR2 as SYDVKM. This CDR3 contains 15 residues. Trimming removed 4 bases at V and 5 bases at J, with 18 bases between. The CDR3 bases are TGTGCCAGCAGTTCCCCTCGGGCGGGCCGGGACGAGCAGTACTCC. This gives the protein CASSSPRAGRDEQYS.

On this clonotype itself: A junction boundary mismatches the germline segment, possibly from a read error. CDR3 in amino acids: CVSSAERRGYTGTQYF. Written as DNA, the CDR3 is TGTGTCAGCAGCGCAGAGCGCCGGGGATACACAGGTACGCAGTATTTT. This sequence joins TRBV11-2 and TRBJ2-3; tentatively, D is TRBD1 or TRBD2 (5 bases each). The germline gives CDR1 SGHAT, CDR2 FQNNGV. CDR3 length: 16 residues.

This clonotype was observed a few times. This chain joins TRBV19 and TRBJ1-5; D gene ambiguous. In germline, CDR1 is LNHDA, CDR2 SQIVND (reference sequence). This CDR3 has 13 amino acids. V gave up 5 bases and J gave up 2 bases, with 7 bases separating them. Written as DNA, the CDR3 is TGTGCCAGTAGTGCGGACCGCAATCAGCCCCAGCATTTT. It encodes CASSADRNQPQHF.

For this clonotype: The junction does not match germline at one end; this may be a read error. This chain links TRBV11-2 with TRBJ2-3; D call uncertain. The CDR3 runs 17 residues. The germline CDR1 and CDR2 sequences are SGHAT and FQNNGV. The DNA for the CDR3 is TGTGCCAGCGGCTTAGGGATTGTGACGGTTAGCATAGATACGCAGTATTTT. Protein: CASGLGIVTVSIDTQYF.

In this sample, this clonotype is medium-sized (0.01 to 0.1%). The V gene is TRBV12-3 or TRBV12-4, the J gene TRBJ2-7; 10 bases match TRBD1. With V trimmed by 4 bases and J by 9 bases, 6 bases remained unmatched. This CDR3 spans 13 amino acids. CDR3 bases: TGTGCCAGCAGTTCGTCAGGGGACAGGGGGCAGTACTTC. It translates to CASSSSGDRGQYF.

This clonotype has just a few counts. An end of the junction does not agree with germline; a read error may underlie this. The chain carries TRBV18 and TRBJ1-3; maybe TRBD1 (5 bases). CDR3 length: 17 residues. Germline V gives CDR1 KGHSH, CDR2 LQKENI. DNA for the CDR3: TGTGTCAGCTCACCATTGGGGTCGGGGACCTCTGGAAACACCATATATTTT. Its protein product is CVSSPLGSGTSGNTIYF.

CDR3 coding DNA: TGTGCCAGCAGCTTAGAACCTACTAGCGTTGGGGAGTACTTC. This translates into CASSLEPTSVGEYF. This chain joins TRBV11-2 and TRBJ2-7, with 7 bases matching TRBD2. The CDR3 contains 14 residues. CDR1 is SGHAT, CDR2 FQNNGV, per germline. With 0 bases clipped from V and 11 bases from J, the junction kept 10 bases outside the gene matches. Looking up the rest from reference TRBV11-2 and TRBJ2-7 gives the full variable domain: EAGVAQSPRYKIIEKRQSVAFWCNPISGHATLYWYQQILGQGPKLLIQFQNNGVVDDSQLPKDRFSAERLKGVDSTLKIQPAKLEDSAVYLCASSLEPTSVGEYFGPGTRLTVT.

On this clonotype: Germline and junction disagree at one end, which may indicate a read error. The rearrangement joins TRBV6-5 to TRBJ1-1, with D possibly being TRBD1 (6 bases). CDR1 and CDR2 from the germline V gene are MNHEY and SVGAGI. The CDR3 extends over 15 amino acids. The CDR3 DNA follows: TGTGCCAGCAGCCAAAGGGGACATATGAGCACTGAAGCTTTATTT. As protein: CASSQRGHMSTEALF.

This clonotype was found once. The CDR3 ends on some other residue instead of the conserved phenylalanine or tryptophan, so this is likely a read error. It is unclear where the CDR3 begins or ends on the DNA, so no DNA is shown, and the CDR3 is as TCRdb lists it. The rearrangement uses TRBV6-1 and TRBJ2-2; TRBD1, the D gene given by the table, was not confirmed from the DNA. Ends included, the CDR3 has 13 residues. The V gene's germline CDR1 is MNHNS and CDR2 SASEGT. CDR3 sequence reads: CASSEQQAGEMFS.

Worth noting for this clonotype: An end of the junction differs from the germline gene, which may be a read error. CDR3 protein: CASSPDSRYRELFF. As DNA, the CDR3 is TGTGCTAGCAGCCCGGACTCGAGGTATAGGGAGCTGTTCTTC. V is TRBV11-2 and J is TRBJ2-1, with D possibly matching TRBD2 (5 bases). CDR3 length: 14 amino acids. Germline V gene sequence: CDR1 SGHAT, CDR2 FQNNGV.

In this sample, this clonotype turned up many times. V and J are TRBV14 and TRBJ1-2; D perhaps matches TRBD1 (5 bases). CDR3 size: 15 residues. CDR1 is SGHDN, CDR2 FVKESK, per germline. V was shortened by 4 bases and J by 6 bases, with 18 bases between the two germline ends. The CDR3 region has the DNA TGTGCCAGCAGCCTTCCCGGGACGCTGACCCATGGCTACACCTTC. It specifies CASSLPGTLTHGYTF.

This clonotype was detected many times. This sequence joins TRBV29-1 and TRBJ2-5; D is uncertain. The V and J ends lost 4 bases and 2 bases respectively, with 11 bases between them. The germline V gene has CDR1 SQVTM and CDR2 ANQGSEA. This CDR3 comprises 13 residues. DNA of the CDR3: TGCAGCGTTGGCCCCGACAAACAAGAGACCCAGTACTTC. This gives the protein CSVGPDKQETQYF. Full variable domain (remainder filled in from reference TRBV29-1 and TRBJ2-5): SAVISQKPSRDICQRGTSLTIQCQVDSQVTMMFWYRQQPGQSLTLIATANQGSEATYESGFVIDKFPISRPNLTFSTLTVSNMSPEDSSIYLCSVGPDKQETQYFGPGTRLLVL.

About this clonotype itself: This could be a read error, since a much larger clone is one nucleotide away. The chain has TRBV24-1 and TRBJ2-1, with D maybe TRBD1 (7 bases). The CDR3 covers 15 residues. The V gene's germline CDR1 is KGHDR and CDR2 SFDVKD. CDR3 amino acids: CATSPTGRLRNEQSF. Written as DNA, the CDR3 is TGTGCCACCAGCCCGACAGGGAGGTTAAGGAATGAGCAGTCCTTC.

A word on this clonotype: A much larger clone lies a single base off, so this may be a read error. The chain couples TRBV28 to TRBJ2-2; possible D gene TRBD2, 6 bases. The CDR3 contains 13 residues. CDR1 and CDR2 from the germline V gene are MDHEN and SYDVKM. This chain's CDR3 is CASSLYSSRELLF. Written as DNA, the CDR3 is TGTGCCAGCAGTCTCTACAGCAGCCGGGAGCTGCTTTTT.

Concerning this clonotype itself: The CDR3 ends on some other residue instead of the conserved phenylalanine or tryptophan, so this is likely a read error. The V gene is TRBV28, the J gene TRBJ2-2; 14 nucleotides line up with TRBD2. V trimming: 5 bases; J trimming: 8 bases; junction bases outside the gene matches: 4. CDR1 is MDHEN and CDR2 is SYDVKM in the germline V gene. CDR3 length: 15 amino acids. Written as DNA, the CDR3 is TGTGCCAGCAGTAGACTAGCGGGAGGGTCAGGGGAGCTGTTTCTT. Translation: CASSRLAGGSGELFL.

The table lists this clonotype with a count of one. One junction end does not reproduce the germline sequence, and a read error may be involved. The CDR3 DNA reads as TGCGCCAGCAGCTTCCTAGCGGGGTCTAACAATGAGCATTTCTTC. Residues: CASSFLAGSNNEHFF. The chain employs TRBV4-1 and TRBJ2-1; 9 positions match TRBD2. Germline loops: CDR1 MGHRA, CDR2 YSYEKL. The length of the CDR3 is 15 residues.

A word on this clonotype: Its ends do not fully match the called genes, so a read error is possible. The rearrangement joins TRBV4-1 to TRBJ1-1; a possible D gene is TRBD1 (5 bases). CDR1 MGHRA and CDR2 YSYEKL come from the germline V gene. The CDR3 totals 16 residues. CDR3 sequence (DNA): TGCGACAGCAGCCAAGGACAACTCGGGGCGAACACTGAAGCTTTCTTT. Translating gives CDSSQGQLGANTEAFF.